These 3 T cell receptor beta chains originate from one sample sequenced in a study of cytomegalovirus exposure and HLA in healthy donors. A multiplex PCR was run with 60 Vbeta primers and 13 Jbeta primers. Produced via immunoSEQ multiplex PCR; TCRdb's table is partial and in-frame only. The listing contains 130,000 or so clones. Specimen: PBMCs. These receptors all stem from a woman aged 18 to 35 in good health and CMV-seronegative.

The V gene is TRBV5-1, the J gene TRBJ2-1; 10 bases agree with TRBD1. This CDR3 region has 15 residues. The germline gives CDR1 SGHRS, CDR2 YFSETQ. V gave up 4 bases and J gave up 8 bases; unmatched junction bases: 9. The CDR3 loop is CASSHGTGEVDEQFF. The CDR3 DNA sequence: TGCGCCAGCAGCCATGGGACAGGGGAGGTCGATGAGCAGTTCTTC.

The V gene is TRBV9, the J gene TRBJ1-5, with 9 bases lining up with TRBD1. V gave up 5 bases and J gave up 6 bases; unmatched junction bases: 9. CDR1 and CDR2 from the germline V gene are SGDLS and YYNGEE. This CDR3 contains 15 residues. Here the CDR3 reads CASSLQGAEGQPQHF. In DNA form, the CDR3 reads TGTGCCAGCAGTTTACAGGGGGCCGAAGGTCAGCCCCAGCATTTT.

The V and J genes are TRBV5-5 and TRBJ1-5; the D gene is possibly TRBD1 (6 bases). V was cut by 4 bases and J by 0 bases, with 23 bases left in between. Germline V gives CDR1 SGHKS, CDR2 YYEKEE (reference sequence). The CDR3 is 19 amino acids. CDR3 nucleotide sequence: TGTGCCAGCAGCGACGACCCTGCACAGGGCAAGAATAGCAATCAGCCCCAGCATTTT. Translating it yields CASSDDPAQGKNSNQPQHF. The whole variable domain, remainder taken from reference TRBV5-5 and TRBJ1-5, is DAGVTQSPTHLIKTRGQQVTLRCSPISGHKSVSWYQQVLGQGPQFIFQYYEKEERGRGNFPDRFSARQFPNYSSELNVNALLLGDSALYLCASSDDPAQGKNSNQPQHFGDGTRLSIL.